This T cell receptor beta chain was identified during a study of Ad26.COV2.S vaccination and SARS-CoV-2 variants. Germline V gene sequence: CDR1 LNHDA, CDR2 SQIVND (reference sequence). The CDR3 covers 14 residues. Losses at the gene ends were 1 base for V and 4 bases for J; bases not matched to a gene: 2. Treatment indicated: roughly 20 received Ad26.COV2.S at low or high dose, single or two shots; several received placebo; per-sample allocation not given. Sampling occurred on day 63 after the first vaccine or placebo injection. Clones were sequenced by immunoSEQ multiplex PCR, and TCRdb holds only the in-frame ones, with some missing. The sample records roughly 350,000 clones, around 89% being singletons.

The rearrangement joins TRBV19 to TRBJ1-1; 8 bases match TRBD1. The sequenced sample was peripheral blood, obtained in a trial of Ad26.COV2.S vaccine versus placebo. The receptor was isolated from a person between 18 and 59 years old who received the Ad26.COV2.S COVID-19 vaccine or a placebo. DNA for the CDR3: TGTGCCAGTAGTATAGCCGGGACAGGCACTGAAGCTTTCTTT. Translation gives CASSIAGTGTEAFF.